This record looks at one TCR beta chain sequence and its context. Time point described: newly diagnosed GD, antithyroid drugs for less than 3 months. RNA extracted from PBMCs served as the sequencing template. The CDR3 contains 16 residues. Trimming cost V 3 bases and J 1 base, with 15 bases left between them. Germline V gives CDR1 SGHAT, CDR2 FQDESV (reference sequence). This entry belongs to a study of regulatory T cells in long-lasting Graves disease. Library construction for TCR beta used iRepertoire HTBI primers and Arm-PCR of CDR3 regions. TCRdb re-analysed the multiplex PCR reads in MiXCR, keeping a single row per CDR3 protein. The sample includes more than 400,000 distinct CDR3 sequences, about 15% of them seen just once. These same records also appear under a second study, on T cells in Graves' hyperthyroidism and ophthalmopathy.

Here the sequenced sample was peripheral blood mononuclear cells (PBMCs), taken at new diagnosis, from a patient treated with antithyroid drugs. The clonotype comes from a woman aged 25 to 39 with Graves disease. The V call is TRBV11-1, the J call TRBJ1-1, with D perhaps matching TRBD1 (5 bases). The CDR3 bases are TGTGCCAGCAGCTTCGGGATGGGGGGGAGGAACACTGAAGCTTTCTTT. Encoded protein: CASSFGMGGRNTEAFF.